The present T cell receptor (beta chain) was sequenced within a study of blood T cells in healthy people across ages. A sample-barcoded 5' primer and a J-beta primer mix were used in a second PCR of about 7 to 12 cycles. A template-switch adaptor that had 12 random nucleotides put a tag on each cDNA molecule. Using its own MiXCR run on the 5' RACE reads, TCRdb lists one record per CDR3 protein. The profile shows about 510,000 distinct CDR3 sequences, about 27% of them singletons. This CDR3 region has 13 residues. V was pared by 4 bases and J by 4 bases, with 10 bases between. Germline V gene lookup returns CDR1 MNHEY and CDR2 SMNVEV (reference sequence). In addition, the sample was reused for a study of T cells of mothers and their children. Per that study: Overlap in related mother-child pairs always slightly exceeded unrelated pairs, never significantly.

The rearrangement joins TRBV27 to TRBJ1-2; D gene ambiguous. This TCR was recovered from a boy younger than 10 in good health. Specimen: blood. CDR3 DNA sequence: TGTGCCAGCAGTTCAAGTTCGCTCTATGGCTACACCTTC. Amino acids: CASSSSSLYGYTF.